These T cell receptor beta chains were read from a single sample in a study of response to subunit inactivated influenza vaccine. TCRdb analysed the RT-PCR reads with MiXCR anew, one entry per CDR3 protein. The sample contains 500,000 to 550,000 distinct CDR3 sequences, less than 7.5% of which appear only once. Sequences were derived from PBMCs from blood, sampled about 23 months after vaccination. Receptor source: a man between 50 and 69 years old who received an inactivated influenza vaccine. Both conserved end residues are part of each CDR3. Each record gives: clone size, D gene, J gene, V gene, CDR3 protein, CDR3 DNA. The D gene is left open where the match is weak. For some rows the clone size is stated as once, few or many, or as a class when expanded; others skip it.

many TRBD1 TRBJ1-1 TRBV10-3 CATAQGARRNTEAFF TGTGCCACCGCGCAGGGGGCACGAAGGAACACTGAAGCTTTCTTT
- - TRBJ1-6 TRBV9 CASSVGTYNSPLHF TGTGCCAGCAGCGTCGGGACATACAATTCACCCCTCCACTTT
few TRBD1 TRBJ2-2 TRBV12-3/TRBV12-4 CASRGQGAYTGELFF TGTGCCAGCAGGGGACAGGGGGCTTACACCGGGGAGCTGTTTTTT
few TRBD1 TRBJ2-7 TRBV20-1 CSVRGVQGAGEQYF TGCAGTGTTAGAGGGGTACAGGGGGCTGGCGAGCAGTACTTC
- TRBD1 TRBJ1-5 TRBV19 CASSPNSANRGNQPQHF TGTGCCAGTAGCCCAAATTCCGCAAACAGGGGGAATCAGCCCCAGCATTTT
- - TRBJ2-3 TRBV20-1 CSASASVPPDTQYF TGCAGTGCTAGCGCGTCCGTCCCCCCAGATACGCAGTATTTT
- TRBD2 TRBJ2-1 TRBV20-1 CSAAEAKGLAGGNEQFF TGCAGTGCGGCAGAGGCCAAAGGACTAGCGGGAGGGAATGAGCAGTTCTTC
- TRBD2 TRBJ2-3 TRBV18 CASSPATSGFTDTQYF TGTGCCAGCTCACCAGCTACTAGCGGCTTCACAGATACGCAGTATTTT
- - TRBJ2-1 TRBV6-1 CASRSPGSSYNEQFF TGTGCCAGCAGGTCTCCCGGGAGCTCCTACAATGAGCAGTTCTTC
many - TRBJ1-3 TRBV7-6 CASSRTDSGNTIYF TGTGCCAGCAGTCGGACGGACTCTGGAAACACCATATATTTT
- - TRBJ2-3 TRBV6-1 CASSTPRTEDTQYF TGTGCCAGCAGTACCCCCCGTACGGAAGATACGCAGTATTTT
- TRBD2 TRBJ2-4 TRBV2 CATSAGSSNIQYF TGTGCCACGTCAGCGGGAAGTTCGAACATTCAGTACTTC
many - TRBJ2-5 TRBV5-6 CASRSRGWPSETQYF TGTGCCAGCAGATCCCGGGGCTGGCCTTCCGAGACCCAGTACTTC
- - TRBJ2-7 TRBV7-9 CASSLVAPPAEQYF TGTGCCAGCAGCTTAGTCGCTCCACCAGCCGAGCAGTACTTC